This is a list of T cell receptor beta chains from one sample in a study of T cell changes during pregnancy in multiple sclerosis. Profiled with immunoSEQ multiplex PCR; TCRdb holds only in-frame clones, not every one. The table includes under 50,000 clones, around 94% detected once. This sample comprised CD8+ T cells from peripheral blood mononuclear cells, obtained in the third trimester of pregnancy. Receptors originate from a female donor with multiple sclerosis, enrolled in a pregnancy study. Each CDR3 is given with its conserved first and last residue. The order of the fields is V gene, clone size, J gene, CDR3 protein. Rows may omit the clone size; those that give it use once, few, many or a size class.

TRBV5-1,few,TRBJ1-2,CASSSSTGVGYTF
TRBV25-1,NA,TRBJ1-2,CASSADRGAPTGYTF
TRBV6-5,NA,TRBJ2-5,CASSYSTGGLETQYF
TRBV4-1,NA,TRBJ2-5,CASSQEARGGEETQYF
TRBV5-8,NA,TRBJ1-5,CASSLWGQNNQPQHF
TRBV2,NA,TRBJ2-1,CASGGGPVNEQFF
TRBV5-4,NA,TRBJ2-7,CASSTTPGQGNEQYF
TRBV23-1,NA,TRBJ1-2,CASTPIGRSVRGYTF
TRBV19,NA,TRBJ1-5,CASSIDPEAAGNQPQHF
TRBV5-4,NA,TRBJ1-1,CASSLIEATEAFF
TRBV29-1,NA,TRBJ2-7,CSVVGDRGHEQYF
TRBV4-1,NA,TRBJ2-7,CASSQEQVGTGVYEQYF
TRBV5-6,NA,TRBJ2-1,CASSSERTGEWNEQFF
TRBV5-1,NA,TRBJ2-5,CASSSETGNQETQYF
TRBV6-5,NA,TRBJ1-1,CASSYSANTEAFF
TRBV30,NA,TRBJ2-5,CAWSASSPQETQYF
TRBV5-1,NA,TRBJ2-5,CASSFPPRTGVGETQYF
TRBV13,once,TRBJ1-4,CASSLRLGREKLFF
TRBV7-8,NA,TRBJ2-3,CASSRWTADISGTDTQYF
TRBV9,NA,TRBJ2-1,CASGQAGGLYNEQFF
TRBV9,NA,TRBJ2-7,CASSVGGQGGYEQYF
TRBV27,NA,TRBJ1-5,CASSLSYSNQPQHF
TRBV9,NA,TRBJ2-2,CASSVAQAGANTGELFF
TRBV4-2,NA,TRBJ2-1,CASSQEERGAYNEQFF
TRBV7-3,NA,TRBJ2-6,CASSSPRDRGSGANVLTF
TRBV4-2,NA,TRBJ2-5,CASSHAGTSGGGAGETQYF